The present T cell receptor beta chain was sequenced within a study of cytomegalovirus exposure and HLA in healthy donors. Study-wide background: The 100 to 150 validation repertoires and the roughly 700 first-cohort repertoires shared a platform, a later analysis reported.

Findings and caveats of the study: There were fewer than 200 TCR beta chains listed as cytomegalovirus-associated. A classifier reportedly called cytomegalovirus status with high sensitivity and specificity.

This clone was detected once. Its antigen is unknown. Some clones are missing from TCRdb's copy, which holds only in-frame ones; the method was immunoSEQ multiplex PCR. The sample includes a few hundred thousand clones, 86% of them seen just once. The CDR3 loop spans 18 amino acids. While the first cohort had several hundred subjects, the donors belonged to the separate validation cohort of over a hundred subjects. This TCR was recovered from a young woman in good health and CMV-seronegative. The V and J genes are TRBV21-1 and TRBJ2-7; the table's D call, TRBD1, has no DNA check behind it. TRBV21-1 is an annotated pseudogene. What was sequenced was PBMCs. CDR3: CASSKKVELQGTPYEQYF. The CDR3, as DNA: TGTGCCAGCAGCAAGAAGGTGGAACTACAGGGGACGCCCTACGAGCAGTACTTC.